Below, one T cell receptor (beta chain) is given with its context. Its antigen is not known. This record comes from a study of beta chain features in type 1 diabetes. Broader study findings: The analysis here could not establish whether HLA type shapes TCRB rearrangement. Sampled from patients, naive, central memory and Treg TCRB repertoires appeared more similar than those sampled from healthy donors. Shorter TCRB CDR3s, moderately but significantly so, were found in Type 1 diabetes patients in all four CD4+ subsets.

In germline, CDR1 is LGHNA, CDR2 YNFKEQ. The CDR3 is made up of 15 amino acids. Trimming removed 1 base from V and 3 bases from J; junction bases left unmatched: 6. Of the isolated RNA, all was reverse transcribed, and so the sequenced material was expressed TCRB transcripts. Profiled with immunoSEQ multiplex PCR; TCRdb holds only in-frame clones, not every one. Here the sample spans hundreds of thousands of clones, around 12% being singletons. It was one heparinised blood draw, averaging about 120 mL, that each donor gave. The chain employs TRBV4-2 and TRBJ2-7, with TRBD2 matching over 7 bases. Sequenced material: naive CD4+ T cells from blood. This TCR was recovered from a man aged 18 to 30 in good health. CDR3 region: CASSQVGGTFYEQYF. CDR3 sequence (DNA): TGTGCCAGCAGCCAAGTGGGGGGGACCTTCTACGAGCAGTACTTC.